This T cell receptor beta chain emerged from a study of blood T cell repertoires in COVID-19. Study information: The samples span acute and convalescent COVID-19 from the United States, Italy and Spain. T cells, B-cell-depleted T cells, or PBMCs supplied cDNA or gDNA.

The CDR3 has 12 residues. CDR1 is SGHDT, CDR2 YYEEEE, per germline. Trimming took 4 bases from V and 4 from J, leaving 7 bases between them. As processed by the authors: Reference gene primers were amplified, and this amplification served to estimate nucleated cell counts. Measured with immunoSEQ multiplex PCR; TCRdb has only the in-frame clones, and not every one. Clonal size and the V and J genes are those of that table, whereas D and trimming came from the DNA. Of some 220,000 clones in the sample, around 81% were seen once. This clone has just one count. The TCR sequence derives from a human donor in a cohort sampled during active COVID-19. The sequencing input was peripheral blood. The chain combines TRBV5-6 with TRBJ2-3, with D possibly TRBD2 on 5 matching bases. For the CDR3, the DNA is TGTGCCAGCAGCAGACTATCAGATACGCAGTATTTT. Protein sequence: CASSRLSDTQYF.